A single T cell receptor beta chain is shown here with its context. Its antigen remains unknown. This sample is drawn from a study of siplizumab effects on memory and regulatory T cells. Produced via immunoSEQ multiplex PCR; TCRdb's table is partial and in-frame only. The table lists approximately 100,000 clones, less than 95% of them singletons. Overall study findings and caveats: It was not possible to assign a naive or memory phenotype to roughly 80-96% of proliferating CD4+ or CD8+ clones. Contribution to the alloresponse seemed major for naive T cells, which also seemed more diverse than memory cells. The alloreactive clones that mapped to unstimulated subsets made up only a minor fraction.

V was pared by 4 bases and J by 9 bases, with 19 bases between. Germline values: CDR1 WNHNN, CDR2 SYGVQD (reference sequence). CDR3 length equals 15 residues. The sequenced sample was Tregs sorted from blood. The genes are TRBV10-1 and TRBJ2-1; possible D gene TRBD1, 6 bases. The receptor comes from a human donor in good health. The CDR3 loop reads CASSGTIQGIGEQFF. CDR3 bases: TGCGCCAGCAGTGGGACCATACAGGGAATTGGTGAGCAGTTCTTC.